Listed here are 9 T cell receptor beta chains from one sample, sequenced in a study of blood T cell repertoires in COVID-19. Clones were sequenced by immunoSEQ multiplex PCR, and TCRdb holds only the in-frame ones, with some missing. The sample holds roughly 190,000 clones, roughly 84% seen once. Specimen: peripheral blood. The receptors were gathered from a woman in her forties who had recovered from COVID-19.

Here the CDR3 DNA reads TGTGCCAGCAGCTTAGCGTGGGGGAGGCCCCTCCACTTT. Translation: CASSLAWGRPLHF. V usage is TRBV7-8 and J usage is TRBJ1-6; the D gene is possibly TRBD1 (5 bases). CDR3 length: 13 amino acids. V lost 0 bases and J 13 bases, leaving 10 bases between the germline ends. CDR1 is SGHVS, CDR2 FQNEAQ, per germline.

The chain couples TRBV28 to TRBJ1-2, with D possibly being TRBD1 (5 bases). This CDR3 spans 17 amino acids. V lost 0 bases and J lost 4, with 18 bases in between. CDR1 is MDHEN and CDR2 is SYDVKM in the germline V gene. The CDR3 DNA reads as TGTGCCAGCAGTTTATGGGGGGGGGAGGAATACAGCTATGGCTACACCTTC. It specifies CASSLWGGEEYSYGYTF.

This clone was seen once. The gene calls are TRBV28 and TRBJ2-3; TRBD2 matches 11 bases. This CDR3 comprises 15 residues. Germline V gene lookup returns CDR1 MDHEN and CDR2 SYDVKM. The V and J ends lost 8 bases and 4 bases, in that order; junction bases with no gene match: 8. The CDR3 is CASGTSGRAADTQYF. CDR3 nucleotides: TGTGCCAGCGGTACTAGCGGGAGAGCGGCAGATACGCAGTATTTT.

The CDR3 sequence is CASSPGQGTGYGYTF. The CDR3 DNA sequence: TGTGCCAGCAGCCCCGGACAGGGGACTGGCTATGGCTACACCTTC. The genes are TRBV7-6 and TRBJ1-2; TRBD1 matches 9 bases. Germline values: CDR1 SGHVS, CDR2 FNYEAQ. The CDR3 is made up of 15 amino acids. Germline trimming cut 5 bases from V and 4 bases from J; bases unmatched to any gene: 8.

The chain combines TRBV5-6 with TRBJ2-1; maybe TRBD2 (5 bases). Germline CDR1 and CDR2: SGHDT and YYEEEE. CDR3 length: 12 residues. V gave up 5 bases and J gave up 9 bases, with 12 bases separating them. The CDR3 nucleotides read TGTGCCAGCAGGCGAGGGCCGGGTGAGCAGTTCTTC. Translating gives CASRRGPGEQFF.

In this sample, this clone turned up once. This chain joins TRBV2 and TRBJ2-5, with D possibly matching TRBD2 (6 bases). The germline CDR1 and CDR2 sequences are SNHLY and FYNNEI. This CDR3 is built from 14 residues. The germline V and J ends were trimmed by 7 bases and 2 bases, with 14 bases remaining between them. The CDR3 DNA sequence: TGTGCCAGCAACCCACTAGCCGTACAAGAGACCCAGTACTTC. This codes for CASNPLAVQETQYF. Complete variable domain (other parts from reference TRBV2 and TRBJ2-5): EPEVTQTPSHQVTQMGQEVILRCVPISNHLYFYWYRQILGQKVEFLVSFYNNEISEKSEIFDDQFSVERPDGSNFTLKIRSTKLEDSAMYFCASNPLAVQETQYFGPGTRLLVL.

This chain uses TRBV9 with TRBJ2-2, with D possibly TRBD1 on 6 matching bases. Trimming took 2 bases from V and 5 from J, leaving 13 bases between them. The CDR3 is made up of 15 amino acids. The germline CDR1 and CDR2 sequences are SGDLS and YYNGEE. The CDR3 region has the DNA TGTGCCAGCAGCGTGCTTGGGGGCTTGACCGGGGAGCTGTTTTTT. Amino acids: CASSVLGGLTGELFF.

This chain uses TRBV18 with TRBJ1-3; D remains unclear. The V gene lost 3 bases and the J gene lost 2 bases, with 8 bases spanning the gap. Germline CDR1 and CDR2: KGHSH and LQKENI. The CDR3 is 14 residues long. The CDR3 region has the DNA TGTGCCAGCTCACCCGCGGAAACTGGAAACACCATATATTTT. Protein: CASSPAETGNTIYF.

This chain joins TRBV10-3 and TRBJ2-4, with D perhaps matching TRBD1 (6 bases). Trimming shortened V by 2 bases and J by 0 bases, and 14 bases separated the two germline ends. CDR1 and CDR2 (germline): ENHRY, SYGVKD. The CDR3 runs 17 residues. As DNA, the CDR3 is TGTGCCATCAGTGAGACGAACCAGGGGATAGCCAAAAACATTCAGTACTTC. As protein: CAISETNQGIAKNIQYF.